These T cell receptor beta chains were read from a single sample in a study of shared clonotypes between healthy human individuals. Sequencing used immunoSEQ multiplex PCR; TCRdb keeps in-frame clones, though not all of them. The data show about 2,500,000 clones, with over 85% seen just once and 0.11% to 0.15% held by the top ten. The specimen was naive CD4+ T cells sorted from blood. The source is a man between 18 and 29 years old in good health. Both conserved end residues are part of each CDR3. The D gene is left open where the match is weak. Some rows mark clone size as missing; the rest say once, few, many or name a class of expanded clone.

size	V	D	J	CDR3	DNA
-	TRBV19	-	TRBJ1-5	CASSIDRGRSNIGNQPQHF	TGTGCCAGTAGTATAGATAGGGGGAGGTCGAATATCGGCAATCAGCCCCAGCATTTT
-	TRBV19	TRBD1	TRBJ2-5	CASSIETGVRTQYF	TGTGCCAGTAGTATAGAGACAGGGGTCAGGACCCAGTACTTC
-	TRBV7-2	-	TRBJ2-3	CASSSKDTQYF	TGTGCCAGCAGCTCTAAAGATACGCAGTATTTT
few	TRBV9	-	TRBJ1-4	CANSVGRVFGEKLFF	TGTGCCAACAGCGTGGGAAGGGTGTTCGGGGAAAAACTGTTTTTT
-	TRBV19	-	TRBJ1-1	CASSRANSGATEAFF	TGTGCCAGTAGTAGAGCCAATTCAGGGGCCACTGAAGCTTTCTTT
-	TRBV6-1	-	TRBJ1-4	CASSTTTGFVGKLFF	TGTGCCAGCAGTACAACAACAGGGTTTGTGGGAAAACTGTTTTTT
-	TRBV18	-	TRBJ1-3	CASSPEPSGNTIYF	TGTGCCAGCTCACCAGAGCCCTCTGGAAACACCATATATTTT
-	TRBV29-1	TRBD1	TRBJ2-5	CSVALNRGQETQYF	TGCAGCGTTGCCTTAAACAGGGGGCAAGAGACCCAGTACTTC
once	TRBV7-6	TRBD1	TRBJ2-7	CASSLVTGGNEQYF	TGTGCCAGCAGCTTAGTGACAGGGGGCAACGAGCAGTACTTC
-	TRBV5-1	TRBD1	TRBJ2-5	CASTRDSQETQYF	TGCGCCAGCACAAGGGACAGCCAAGAGACCCAGTACTTC
-	TRBV19	-	TRBJ2-1	CASSIVWGGLYEQFF	TGTGCCAGTAGTATAGTGTGGGGGGGCCTCTACGAGCAGTTCTTC
-	TRBV29-1	-	TRBJ1-2	CSVIGGGGYTF	TGCAGCGTGATCGGGGGGGGCGGCTACACCTTC
-	TRBV27	TRBD1	TRBJ1-2	CASSSLQGYYGYTF	TGTGCCAGCAGTTCCTTACAGGGGTACTATGGCTACACCTTC
-	TRBV6-6	-	TRBJ1-4	CASSTDGLGYEKLFF	TGTGCCAGCAGTACGGACGGACTGGGGTATGAAAAACTGTTTTTT
-	TRBV7-8	TRBD1	TRBJ1-2	CASSVDRNYGYTF	TGTGCCAGCAGCGTGGACAGGAACTATGGCTACACCTTC
-	TRBV18	TRBD2	TRBJ2-7	CASSLSGGVHEQYF	TGTGCCAGCTCCCTCAGCGGGGGAGTCCACGAGCAGTACTTC
-	TRBV7-8	-	TRBJ1-6	CASSLVQGLNSPLHF	TGTGCCAGCAGCTTAGTCCAGGGTTTGAATTCACCCCTCCACTTT
-	TRBV5-1	-	TRBJ1-2	CASSADNYGYTF	TGCGCCAGCAGCGCGGACAACTATGGCTACACCTTC
-	TRBV5-6	-	TRBJ1-2	CASSLAGGSNYGYTF	TGTGCCAGCAGCTTGGCCGGAGGTTCTAACTATGGCTACACCTTC
-	TRBV27	-	TRBJ1-5	CASRLEGTAGQPQHF	TGTGCCAGCCGGCTTGAAGGGACTGCAGGCCAGCCCCAGCATTTT
-	TRBV30	-	TRBJ1-5	CAWSVSGGLIQPQHF	TGTGCCTGGAGTGTATCGGGGGGGCTTATTCAGCCCCAGCATTTT
-	TRBV5-1	TRBD1	TRBJ2-7	CASSLEDRVVHEQYF	TGCGCCAGCAGCTTGGAAGACAGGGTGGTACACGAGCAGTACTTC